These 4 T cell receptor beta chains originate from one sample sequenced in a study of identical twins. TCRdb recomputed calls from the 5' RACE reads with MiXCR, one row per CDR3 protein. The sample holds 690,000 or so distinct CDR3 sequences, about 9.4% seen once. Separately, the same data were catalogued under a study of yellow fever vaccine responses in identical twins.

Sequencing was done on a sample of PBMCs. The source is a woman between 18 and 29 years old in good health.

The rearrangement joins TRBV10-3 to TRBJ1-1, with a possible D match to TRBD1 (5 bases). The germline V and J ends were trimmed by 0 bases and 0 bases, with 17 bases remaining between them. Germline lookup yields CDR1 ENHRY and CDR2 SYGVKD. The CDR3 runs 18 residues. The CDR3 here is CAISESGVVRNLNTEAFF. DNA of the CDR3: TGTGCCATCAGTGAGTCAGGGGTGGTCAGGAACTTGAACACTGAAGCTTTCTTT.

In this sample, this clonotype turned up a few times. This sequence joins TRBV6-2 or TRBV6-3 and TRBJ2-7; D uncertain. Trimming removed 0 bases from V and 3 bases from J, with 6 bases in between. The CDR3 is 13 residues long. Germline CDR1 and CDR2: MNHEY and SVGEGT. CDR3 amino acids: CASSYSEHYEQYF. The CDR3 DNA is TGTGCCAGCAGTTACTCAGAGCACTACGAGCAGTACTTC.

The chain couples TRBV9 to TRBJ1-1; D not certain. Trimming cost V 0 bases and J 10 bases, with 13 bases left between them. The germline V gene has CDR1 SGDLS and CDR2 YYNGEE. This CDR3 is 13 amino acids long. As DNA, the CDR3 is TGTGCCAGCAGCGTAGAGGACCTTCATGGAGCTTTCTTT. Translated: CASSVEDLHGAFF. The entire variable domain, with the rest obtained from reference TRBV9 and TRBJ1-1, is as follows: DSGVTQTPKHLITATGQRVTLRCSPRSGDLSVYWYQQSLDQGLQFLIQYYNGEERAKGNILERFSAQQFPDLHSELNLSSLELGDSALYFCASSVEDLHGAFFGQGTRLTVV.

This clonotype was seen more than once but under ten times. This rearrangement joins TRBV6-2 or TRBV6-3 to TRBJ2-1; D not resolved. Germline values: CDR1 MNHEY, CDR2 SVGEGT. The CDR3 is 11 residues long. The V and J ends lost 6 bases and 10 bases respectively, with 10 bases between them. As DNA, the CDR3 is TGTGCCAGCAGAAGGGCACGGGAGCAGTTCTTC. It is translated as CASRRAREQFF.